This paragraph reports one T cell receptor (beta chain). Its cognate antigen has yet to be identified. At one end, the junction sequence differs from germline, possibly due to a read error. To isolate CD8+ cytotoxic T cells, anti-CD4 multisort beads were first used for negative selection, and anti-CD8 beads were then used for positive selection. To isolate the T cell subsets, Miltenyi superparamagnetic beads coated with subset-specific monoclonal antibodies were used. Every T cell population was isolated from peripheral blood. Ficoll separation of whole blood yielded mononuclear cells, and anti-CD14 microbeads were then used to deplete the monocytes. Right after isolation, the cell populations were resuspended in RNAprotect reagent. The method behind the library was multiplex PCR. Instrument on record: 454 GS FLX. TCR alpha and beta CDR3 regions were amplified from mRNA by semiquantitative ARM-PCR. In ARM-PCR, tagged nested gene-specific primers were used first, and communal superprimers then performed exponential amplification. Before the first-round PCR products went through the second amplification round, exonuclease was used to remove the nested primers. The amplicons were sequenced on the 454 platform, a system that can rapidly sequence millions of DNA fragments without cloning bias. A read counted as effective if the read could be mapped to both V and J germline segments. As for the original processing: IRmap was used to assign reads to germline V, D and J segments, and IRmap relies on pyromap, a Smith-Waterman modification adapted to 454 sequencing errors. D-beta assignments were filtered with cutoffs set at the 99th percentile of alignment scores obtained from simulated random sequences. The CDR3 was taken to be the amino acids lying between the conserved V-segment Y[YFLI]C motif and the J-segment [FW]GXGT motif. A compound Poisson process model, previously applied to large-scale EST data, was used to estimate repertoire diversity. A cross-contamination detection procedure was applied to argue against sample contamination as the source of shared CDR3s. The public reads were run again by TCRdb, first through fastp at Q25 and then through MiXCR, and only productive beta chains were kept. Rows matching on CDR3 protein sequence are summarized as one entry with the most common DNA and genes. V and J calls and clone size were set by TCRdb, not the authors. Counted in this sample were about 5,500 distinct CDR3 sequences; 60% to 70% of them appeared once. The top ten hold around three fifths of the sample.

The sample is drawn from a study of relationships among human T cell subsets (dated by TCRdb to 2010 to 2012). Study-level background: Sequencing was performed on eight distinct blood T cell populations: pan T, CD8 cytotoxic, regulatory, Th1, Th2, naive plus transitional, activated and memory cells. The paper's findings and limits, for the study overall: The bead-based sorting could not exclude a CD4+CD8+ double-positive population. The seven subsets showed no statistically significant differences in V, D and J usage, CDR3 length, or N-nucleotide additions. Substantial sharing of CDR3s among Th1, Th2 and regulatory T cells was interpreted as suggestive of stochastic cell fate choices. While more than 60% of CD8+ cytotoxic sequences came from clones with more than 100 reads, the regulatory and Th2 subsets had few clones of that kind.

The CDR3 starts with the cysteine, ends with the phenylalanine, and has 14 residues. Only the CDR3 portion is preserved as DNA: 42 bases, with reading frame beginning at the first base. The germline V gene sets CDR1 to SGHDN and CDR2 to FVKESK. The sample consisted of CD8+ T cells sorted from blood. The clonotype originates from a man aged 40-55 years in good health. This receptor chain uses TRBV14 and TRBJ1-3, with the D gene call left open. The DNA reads TGTGCCAGCAGCCACCTAGGACTTGGAGACACCATATATTTT. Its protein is CASSHLGLGDTIYF.